A selection of T cell receptor beta chains follows, all from one sample in a study of CD8+ T cells in alopecia areata. Repertoires were generated with immunoSEQ multiplex PCR, while TCRdb's copy carries only in-frame clones and drops some. The profile shows 100,000 to 150,000 clones, less than 75% of them singletons. The sequencing used CD8+ T cells sorted from blood, collected at week 4, from a patient treated with tofacitinib. The receptors originated from a human donor with alopecia areata. Each CDR3 is given with its conserved first and last residue. A D gene is named only where the DNA matches it firmly. Size tells how often a clone was seen (once, few, many) or the class of an expanded clone, and some rows leave it out.

j_call: TRBJ2-4
v_call: TRBV29-1
clone_size: NA
cdr3_length: 13
d_call: NA
cdr3_aa: CSVEDREKNIQYF
cdr3_nt: TGCAGCGTTGAAGATCGTGAAAAAAACATTCAGTACTTC

j_call: TRBJ2-7
v_call: TRBV11-2
clone_size: NA
cdr3_length: 14
d_call: NA
cdr3_aa: CASSLVGGGYEQYF
cdr3_nt: TGTGCCAGCAGCTTAGTTGGGGGAGGCTACGAGCAGTACTTC

j_call: TRBJ2-1
v_call: TRBV6-6
clone_size: NA
cdr3_length: 15
d_call: TRBD2
cdr3_aa: CASSYAGGSYNEQFF
cdr3_nt: TGTGCCAGCAGTTACGCGGGGGGATCCTACAATGAGCAGTTCTTC

j_call: TRBJ1-6
v_call: TRBV11-2
clone_size: NA
cdr3_length: 13
d_call: NA
cdr3_aa: CASRWQPTSPLHF
cdr3_nt: TGTGCCAGTCGGTGGCAGCCTACATCACCCCTCCACTTT

j_call: TRBJ2-5
v_call: TRBV9
clone_size: NA
cdr3_length: 14
d_call: TRBD2
cdr3_aa: CASSGGGAGETQYF
cdr3_nt: TGTGCCAGCAGCGGCGGGGGGGCCGGAGAGACCCAGTACTTC

j_call: TRBJ1-5
v_call: TRBV30
clone_size: few
cdr3_length: 13
d_call: NA
cdr3_aa: CAWAPGVGKPQHF
cdr3_nt: TGTGCCTGGGCCCCCGGGGTCGGTAAGCCCCAGCATTTT

j_call: TRBJ1-5
v_call: TRBV7-8
clone_size: NA
cdr3_length: 14
d_call: NA
cdr3_aa: CASSNPDSNQPQHF
cdr3_nt: TGTGCCAGCAGTAACCCGGATAGCAATCAGCCCCAGCATTTT

j_call: TRBJ2-2
v_call: TRBV30
clone_size: NA
cdr3_length: 15
d_call: NA
cdr3_aa: CACIFHSGNTGELFF
cdr3_nt: TGTGCCTGCATTTTCCATTCTGGAAACACCGGGGAGCTGTTTTTT

j_call: TRBJ2-3
v_call: TRBV9
clone_size: NA
cdr3_length: 16
d_call: NA
cdr3_aa: CASSETGYFGTDTQYF
cdr3_nt: TGTGCCAGCAGCGAAACAGGGTACTTCGGCACAGATACGCAGTATTTT

j_call: TRBJ2-5
v_call: TRBV5-6
clone_size: NA
cdr3_length: 15
d_call: TRBD1
cdr3_aa: CASSLAQGARETQYF
cdr3_nt: TGTGCCAGCAGCTTGGCCCAGGGGGCGCGAGAGACCCAGTACTTC

j_call: TRBJ2-1
v_call: TRBV6-6
clone_size: NA
cdr3_length: 11
d_call: NA
cdr3_aa: CASTWGDEQFF
cdr3_nt: TGTGCCAGCACCTGGGGGGATGAGCAGTTCTTC

j_call: TRBJ2-6
v_call: TRBV4-2
clone_size: NA
cdr3_length: 16
d_call: NA
cdr3_aa: CASSQDDISGANVLTF
cdr3_nt: TGTGCCAGCAGCCAAGATGACATTAGTGGGGCCAACGTCCTGACTTTC

j_call: TRBJ2-1
v_call: TRBV27
clone_size: few
cdr3_length: 14
d_call: NA
cdr3_aa: CASSLLVGLNEQFF
cdr3_nt: TGTGCCAGCAGTTTACTCGTGGGTCTGAATGAGCAGTTCTTC

j_call: TRBJ2-1
v_call: TRBV9
clone_size: NA
cdr3_length: 17
d_call: TRBD1
cdr3_aa: CASSGRSGRGSGNEQFF
cdr3_nt: TGTGCCAGCAGCGGAAGGAGCGGCAGGGGGTCTGGGAATGAGCAGTTCTTC

j_call: TRBJ2-7
v_call: TRBV4-2
clone_size: NA
cdr3_length: 16
d_call: TRBD2
cdr3_aa: CASSQGLAGASYEQYF
cdr3_nt: TGTGCCAGCAGCCAGGGACTAGCGGGGGCCTCCTACGAGCAGTACTTC

j_call: TRBJ2-7
v_call: TRBV7-9
clone_size: few
cdr3_length: 15
d_call: NA
cdr3_aa: CASSSQQGYTYEQYF
cdr3_nt: TGTGCCAGCAGCTCACAGCAGGGGTACACCTACGAGCAGTACTTC